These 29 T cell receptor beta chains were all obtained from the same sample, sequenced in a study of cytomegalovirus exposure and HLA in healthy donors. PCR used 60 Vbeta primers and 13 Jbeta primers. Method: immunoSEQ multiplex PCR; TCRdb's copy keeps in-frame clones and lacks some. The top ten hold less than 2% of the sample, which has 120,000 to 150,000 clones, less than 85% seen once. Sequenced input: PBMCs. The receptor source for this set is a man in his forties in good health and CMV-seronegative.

The CDR3 coding sequence is TGTGCCAGCAGCCACTGGGGGCTACCTCAATCCCAACCGTCAGATACGCAGTATTTT. Translating it yields CASSHWGLPQSQPSDTQYF. The chain recombines TRBV4-2 with TRBJ2-3; perhaps TRBD1 as D (6 bases). Germline V gene sequence: CDR1 LGHNA, CDR2 YNFKEQ. The V gene lost 3 bases and the J gene lost 4 bases, with 26 bases spanning the gap. The CDR3 totals 19 residues.

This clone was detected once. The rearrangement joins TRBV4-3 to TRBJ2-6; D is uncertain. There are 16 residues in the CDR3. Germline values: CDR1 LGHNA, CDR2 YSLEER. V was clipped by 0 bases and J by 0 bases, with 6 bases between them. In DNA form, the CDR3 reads TGCGCCAGCAGCCAAGACGCTAGCTCTGGGGCCAACGTCCTGACTTTC. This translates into CASSQDASSGANVLTF.

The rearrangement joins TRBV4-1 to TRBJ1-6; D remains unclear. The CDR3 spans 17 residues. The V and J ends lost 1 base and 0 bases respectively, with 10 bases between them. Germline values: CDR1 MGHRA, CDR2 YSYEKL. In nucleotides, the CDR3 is TGCGCCAGCAGCCAAGGCCCACAGAGCTCCTATAATTCACCCCTCCACTTT. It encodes CASSQGPQSSYNSPLHF.

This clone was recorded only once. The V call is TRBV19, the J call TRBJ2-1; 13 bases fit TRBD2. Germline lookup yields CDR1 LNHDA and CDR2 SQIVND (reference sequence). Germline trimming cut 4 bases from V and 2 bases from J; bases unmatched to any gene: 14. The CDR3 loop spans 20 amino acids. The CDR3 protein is CASSTQPGTSGILPYNEQFF. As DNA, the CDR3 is TGTGCCAGTAGTACCCAGCCCGGGACTAGCGGGATCCTCCCCTACAATGAGCAGTTCTTC.

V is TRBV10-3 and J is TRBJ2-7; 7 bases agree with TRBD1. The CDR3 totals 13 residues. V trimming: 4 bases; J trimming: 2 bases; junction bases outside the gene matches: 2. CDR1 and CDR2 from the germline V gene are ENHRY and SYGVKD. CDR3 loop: CAISAGTAYEQYF. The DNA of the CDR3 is TGTGCCATCAGTGCCGGGACAGCCTACGAGCAGTACTTC.

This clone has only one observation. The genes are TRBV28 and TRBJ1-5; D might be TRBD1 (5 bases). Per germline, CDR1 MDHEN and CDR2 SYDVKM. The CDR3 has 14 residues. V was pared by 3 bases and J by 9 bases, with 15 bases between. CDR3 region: CASSFFGQGTPQHF. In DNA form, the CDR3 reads TGTGCCAGCAGTTTTTTCGGGCAGGGCACGCCCCAGCATTTT.

CDR3: CASSRYRPSYEQYF. The CDR3 DNA sequence: TGTGCCAGCAGTAGGTACAGGCCCTCCTACGAGCAGTACTTC. V gene TRBV6-1 combines with J gene TRBJ2-7; D may be TRBD1 (5 bases). Germline loops: CDR1 MNHNS, CDR2 SASEGT. V lost 5 bases to trimming and J lost 0 bases, with 11 bases between them. This CDR3 contains 14 residues.

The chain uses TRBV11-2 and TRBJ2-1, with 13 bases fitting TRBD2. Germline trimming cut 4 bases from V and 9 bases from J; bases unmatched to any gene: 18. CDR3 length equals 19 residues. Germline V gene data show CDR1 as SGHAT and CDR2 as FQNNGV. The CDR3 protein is CASSYSGPWTSGSKGEQFF. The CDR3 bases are TGTGCCAGCAGCTACTCGGGACCCTGGACTAGCGGGAGTAAAGGTGAGCAGTTCTTC.

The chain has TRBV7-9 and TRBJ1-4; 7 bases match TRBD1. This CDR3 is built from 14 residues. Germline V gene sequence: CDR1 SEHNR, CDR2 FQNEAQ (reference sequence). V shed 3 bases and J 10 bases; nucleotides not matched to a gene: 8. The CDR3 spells CASSFRDSQAKLFF. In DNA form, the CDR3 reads TGTGCCAGCAGCTTCCGGGACAGTCAGGCAAAACTGTTTTTT.

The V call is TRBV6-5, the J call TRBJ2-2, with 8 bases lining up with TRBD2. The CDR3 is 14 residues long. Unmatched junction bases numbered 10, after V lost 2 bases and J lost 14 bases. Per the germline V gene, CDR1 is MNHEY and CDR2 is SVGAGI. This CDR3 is CASSYPMAGGRLFF. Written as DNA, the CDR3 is TGTGCCAGCAGTTACCCCATGGCGGGGGGTCGCCTGTTTTTT.

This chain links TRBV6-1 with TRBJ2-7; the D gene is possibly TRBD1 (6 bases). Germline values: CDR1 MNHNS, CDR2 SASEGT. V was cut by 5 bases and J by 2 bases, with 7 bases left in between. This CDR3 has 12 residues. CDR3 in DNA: TGTGCCAGCAGTCCAGGGGCCTACGAGCAGTACTTC. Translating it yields CASSPGAYEQYF.

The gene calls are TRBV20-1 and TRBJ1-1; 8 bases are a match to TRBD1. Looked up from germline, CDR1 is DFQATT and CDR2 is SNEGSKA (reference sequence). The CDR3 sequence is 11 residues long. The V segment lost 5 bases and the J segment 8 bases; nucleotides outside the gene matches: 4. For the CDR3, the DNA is TGCAGTGCTGGGAGACAGGGGGAAGCTTTCTTT. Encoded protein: CSAGRQGEAFF.

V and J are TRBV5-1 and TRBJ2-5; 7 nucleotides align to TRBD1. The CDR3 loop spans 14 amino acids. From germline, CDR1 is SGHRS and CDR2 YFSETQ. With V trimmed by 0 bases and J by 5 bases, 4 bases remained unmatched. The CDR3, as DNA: TGCGCCAGCAGCTTGGAGGGGGCCGGTGAGACCCAGTACTTC. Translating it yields CASSLEGAGETQYF. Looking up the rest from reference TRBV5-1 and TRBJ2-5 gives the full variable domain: KAGVTQTPRYLIKTRGQQVTLSCSPISGHRSVSWYQQTPGQGLQFLFEYFSETQRNKGNFPGRFSGRQFSNSRSEMNVSTLELGDSALYLCASSLEGAGETQYFGPGTRLLVL.

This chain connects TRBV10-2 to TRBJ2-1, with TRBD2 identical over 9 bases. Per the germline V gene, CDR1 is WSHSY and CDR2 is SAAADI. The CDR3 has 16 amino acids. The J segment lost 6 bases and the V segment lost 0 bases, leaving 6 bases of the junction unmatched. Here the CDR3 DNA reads TGCGCCAGCAGTGAGTCGGGCGGGAGGGCCGTCAATGAGCAGTTCTTC. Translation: CASSESGGRAVNEQFF.

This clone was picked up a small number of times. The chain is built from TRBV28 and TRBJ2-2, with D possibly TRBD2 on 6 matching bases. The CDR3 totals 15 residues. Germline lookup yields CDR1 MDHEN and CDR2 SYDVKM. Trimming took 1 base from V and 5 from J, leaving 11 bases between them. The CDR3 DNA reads TGTGCCAGCAGTTTATTTCCGGGAGTGACCGGGGAGCTGTTTTTT. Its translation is CASSLFPGVTGELFF.

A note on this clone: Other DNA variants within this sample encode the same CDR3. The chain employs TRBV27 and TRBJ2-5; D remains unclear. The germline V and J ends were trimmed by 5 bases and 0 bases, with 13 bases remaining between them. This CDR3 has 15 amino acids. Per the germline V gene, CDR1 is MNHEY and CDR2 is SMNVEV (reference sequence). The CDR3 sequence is CASSPHEVYQETQYF. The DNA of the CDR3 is TGTGCCAGCAGTCCGCACGAGGTGTACCAAGAGACCCAGTACTTC.

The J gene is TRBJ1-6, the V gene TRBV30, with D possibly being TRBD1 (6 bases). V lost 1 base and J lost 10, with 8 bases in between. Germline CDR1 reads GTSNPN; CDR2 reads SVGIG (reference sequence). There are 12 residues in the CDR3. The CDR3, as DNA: TGTGCCTGGAGTGATACAGGGTCACCCCTCCACTTT. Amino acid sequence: CAWSDTGSPLHF.

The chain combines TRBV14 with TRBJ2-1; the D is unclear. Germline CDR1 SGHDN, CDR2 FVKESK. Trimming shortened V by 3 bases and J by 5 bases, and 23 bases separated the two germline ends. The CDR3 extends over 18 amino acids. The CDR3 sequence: CASSQPDTPYRINNEQFF. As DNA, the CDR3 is TGTGCCAGCAGCCAGCCAGACACCCCTTACCGCATTAACAATGAGCAGTTCTTC. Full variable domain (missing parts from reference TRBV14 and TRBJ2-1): EAGVTQFPSHSVIEKGQTVTLRCDPISGHDNLYWYRRVMGKEIKFLLHFVKESKQDESGMPNNRFLAERTGGTYSTLKVQPAELEDSGVYFCASSQPDTPYRINNEQFFGPGTRLTVL.

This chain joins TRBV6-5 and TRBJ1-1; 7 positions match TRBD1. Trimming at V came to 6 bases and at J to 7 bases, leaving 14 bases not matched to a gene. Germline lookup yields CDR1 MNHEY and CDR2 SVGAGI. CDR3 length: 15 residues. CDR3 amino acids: CASSRRQGFSLEAFF. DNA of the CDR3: TGTGCCAGCAGCCGTAGACAGGGTTTCAGTCTTGAAGCTTTCTTT.

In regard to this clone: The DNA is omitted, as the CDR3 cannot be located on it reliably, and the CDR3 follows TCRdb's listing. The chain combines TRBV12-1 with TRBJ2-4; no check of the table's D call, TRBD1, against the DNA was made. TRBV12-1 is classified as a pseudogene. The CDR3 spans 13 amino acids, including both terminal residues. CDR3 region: CAVWQVGQGIQYF.

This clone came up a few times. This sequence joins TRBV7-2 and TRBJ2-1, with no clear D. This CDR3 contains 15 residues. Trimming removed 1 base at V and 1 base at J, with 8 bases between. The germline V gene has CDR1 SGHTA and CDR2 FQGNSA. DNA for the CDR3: TGTGCCAGCAGCTTAGGACTTGAATCCTACAATGAGCAGTTCTTC. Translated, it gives CASSLGLESYNEQFF.

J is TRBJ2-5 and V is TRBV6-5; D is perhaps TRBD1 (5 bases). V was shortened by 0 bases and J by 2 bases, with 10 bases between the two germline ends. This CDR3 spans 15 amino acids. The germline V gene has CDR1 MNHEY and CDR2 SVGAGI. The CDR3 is CASSYSRQGQETQYF. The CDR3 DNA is TGTGCCAGCAGTTACTCGAGGCAGGGTCAAGAGACCCAGTACTTC.

CDR3 sequence (DNA): TGTGCCAGCAGCTTAGCGGGCCAGCAAGAGACCCAGTACTTC. This codes for CASSLAGQQETQYF. This chain joins TRBV7-2 and TRBJ2-5; no firm D call. The ends were cut back, 0 bases at V and 2 bases at J, with 7 bases in the middle. The CDR3 runs 14 residues. Germline V gives CDR1 SGHTA, CDR2 FQGNSA.

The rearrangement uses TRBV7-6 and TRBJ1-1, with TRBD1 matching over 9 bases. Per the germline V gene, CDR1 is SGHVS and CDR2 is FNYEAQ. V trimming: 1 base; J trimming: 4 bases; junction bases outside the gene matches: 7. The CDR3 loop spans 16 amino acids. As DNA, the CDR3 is TGTGCCAGCAGCTTAGGGCTCGGGACAGGGACCACTGAAGCTTTCTTT. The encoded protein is CASSLGLGTGTTEAFF.

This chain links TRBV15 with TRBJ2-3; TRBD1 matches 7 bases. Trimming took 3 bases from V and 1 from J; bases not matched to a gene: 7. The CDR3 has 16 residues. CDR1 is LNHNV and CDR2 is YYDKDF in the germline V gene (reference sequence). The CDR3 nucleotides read TGTGCCACCAGCAGCCCAACAGGGGTCGGCACAGATACGCAGTATTTT. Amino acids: CATSSPTGVGTDTQYF.

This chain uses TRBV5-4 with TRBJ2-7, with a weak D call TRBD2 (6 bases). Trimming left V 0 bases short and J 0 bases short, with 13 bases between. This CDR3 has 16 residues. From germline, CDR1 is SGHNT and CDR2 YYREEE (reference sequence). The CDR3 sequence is CASSLDGGRTSYEQYF. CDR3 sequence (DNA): TGTGCCAGCAGCTTGGACGGAGGGAGGACCTCCTACGAGCAGTACTTC.

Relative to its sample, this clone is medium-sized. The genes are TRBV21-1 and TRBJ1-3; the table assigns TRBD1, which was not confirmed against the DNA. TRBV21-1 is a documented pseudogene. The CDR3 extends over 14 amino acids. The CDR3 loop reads CASSKTGAGNTIYF. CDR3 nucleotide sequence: TGTGCCAGCAGCAAAACAGGGGCTGGAAACACCATATATTTT.

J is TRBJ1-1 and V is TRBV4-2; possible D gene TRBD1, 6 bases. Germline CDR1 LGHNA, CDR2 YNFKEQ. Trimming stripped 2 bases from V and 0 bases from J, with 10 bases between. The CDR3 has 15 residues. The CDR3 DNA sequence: TGTGCCAGCAGCCAAATGACAGGAATGAACACTGAAGCTTTCTTT. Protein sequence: CASSQMTGMNTEAFF.

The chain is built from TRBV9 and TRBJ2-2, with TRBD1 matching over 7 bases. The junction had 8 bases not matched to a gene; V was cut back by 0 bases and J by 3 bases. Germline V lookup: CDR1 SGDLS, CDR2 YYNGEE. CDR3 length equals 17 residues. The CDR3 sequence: CASSVAPIDRDTGELFF. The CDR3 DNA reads TGTGCCAGCAGCGTAGCCCCAATCGACAGGGACACCGGGGAGCTGTTTTTT.